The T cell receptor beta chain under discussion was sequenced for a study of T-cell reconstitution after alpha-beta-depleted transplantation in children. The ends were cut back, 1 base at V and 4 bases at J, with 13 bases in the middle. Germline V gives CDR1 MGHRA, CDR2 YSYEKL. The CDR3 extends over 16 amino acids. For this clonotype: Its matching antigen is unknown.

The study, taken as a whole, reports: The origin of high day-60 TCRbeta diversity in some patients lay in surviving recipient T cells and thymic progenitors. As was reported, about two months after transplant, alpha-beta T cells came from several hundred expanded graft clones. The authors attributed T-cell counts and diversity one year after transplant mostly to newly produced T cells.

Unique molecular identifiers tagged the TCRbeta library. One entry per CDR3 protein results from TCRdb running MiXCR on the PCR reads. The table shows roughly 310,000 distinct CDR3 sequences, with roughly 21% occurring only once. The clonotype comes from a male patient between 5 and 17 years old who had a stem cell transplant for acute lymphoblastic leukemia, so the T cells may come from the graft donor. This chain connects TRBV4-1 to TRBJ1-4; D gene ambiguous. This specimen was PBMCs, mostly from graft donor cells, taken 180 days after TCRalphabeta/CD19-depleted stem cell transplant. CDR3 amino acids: CASSQGSSGYNEKLFF. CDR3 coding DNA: TGCGCCAGCAGCCAAGGCTCCAGCGGATATAATGAAAAACTGTTTTTT.